The T cell receptor beta chain under discussion was sequenced for a study of naive and memory T cell subsets. Sequential positive selection took CD4 T cells first, then CD8 T cells. Cells stained for CD3, CD4, CD8, CD45RA and CD27 were sorted into four subsets. The beta constant-region primer was an equimolar mix of two oligonucleotides covering TRBC1 and TRBC2. Nested alpha and beta constant-region primers with the SP2 primer drove four PCR rounds on ligated cDNA. TCRdb re-called the UMI-ligation and nested PCR reads through MiXCR, storing one row per CDR3 protein. Of roughly 98,000 distinct CDR3 sequences listed, roughly 7% are singletons. The CDR3 is 14 residues long. With 4 bases removed from V and 3 bases from J, the gap between germline ends came to 14 bases. The germline gives CDR1 GTSNPN, CDR2 SVGIG (reference sequence). There are many counts of this clonotype.

The gene calls are TRBV30 and TRBJ2-3; D is perhaps TRBD2 (7 bases). The source of this sequence is a human donor in good health. Sample: central memory CD4+ T cells from blood. The CDR3 reads CAWNLAGATDTQYF. The CDR3 DNA sequence: TGTGCCTGGAACCTGGCGGGGGCGACAGATACGCAGTATTTT.